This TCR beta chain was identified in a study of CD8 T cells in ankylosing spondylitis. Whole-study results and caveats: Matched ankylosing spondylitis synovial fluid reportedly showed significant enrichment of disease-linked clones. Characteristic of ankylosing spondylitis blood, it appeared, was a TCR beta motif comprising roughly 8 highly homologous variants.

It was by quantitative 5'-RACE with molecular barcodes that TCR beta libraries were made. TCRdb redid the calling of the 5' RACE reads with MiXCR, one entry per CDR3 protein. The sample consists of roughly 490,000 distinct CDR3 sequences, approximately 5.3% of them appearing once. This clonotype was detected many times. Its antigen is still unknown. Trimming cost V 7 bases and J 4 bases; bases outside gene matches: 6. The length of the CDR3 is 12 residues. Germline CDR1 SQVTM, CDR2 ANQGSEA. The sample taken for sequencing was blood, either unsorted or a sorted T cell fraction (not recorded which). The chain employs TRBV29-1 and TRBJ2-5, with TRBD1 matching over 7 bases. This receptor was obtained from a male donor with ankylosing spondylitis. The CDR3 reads CSGDRAGETQYF. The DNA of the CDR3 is TGCAGCGGAGACAGGGCCGGAGAGACCCAGTACTTC.